A single sample is the source of the 20 T cell receptor beta chains below, sequenced in a study of shared clonotypes between healthy human individuals. Sequenced by immunoSEQ multiplex PCR; TCRdb stores in-frame clones only, minus some. This sample yields some 580,000 clones, of which approximately 97% are seen a single time; around 0.057% belongs to the top ten. Sequenced: naive CD4+ T cells sorted from blood. Sample subset: CD45RA+ positively selected. The receptors here all came from a woman aged 25-40 years in good health.

This clone was seen only a few times. The chain links TRBV27 to TRBJ2-7; 12 bases are shared with TRBD1. Germline trimming cut 6 bases from V and 5 bases from J; bases unmatched to any gene: 2. Germline CDR1 reads MNHEY; CDR2 reads SMNVEV (reference sequence). The CDR3 consists of 13 residues. Written as DNA, the CDR3 is TGTGCCAGCAGCTGGGACAGGGGGCACGAGCAGTACTTC. This encodes CASSWDRGHEQYF.

The chain is built from TRBV19 and TRBJ2-1; D remains unclear. This CDR3 region has 15 residues. Germline CDR1 LNHDA, CDR2 SQIVND (reference sequence). With 10 bases removed from V and 5 bases from J, the gap between germline ends came to 21 bases. The CDR3 bases are TGTGCCACCTCCGACCAGCGACCCCCACACAATGAGCAGTTCTTC. Protein: CATSDQRPPHNEQFF.

For the CDR3, the DNA is TGTGCCAGCTCTCCAGGGATCAAAGATCAGCCCCAGCATTTT. The encoded protein is CASSPGIKDQPQHF. The chain has TRBV18 and TRBJ1-5, with a weak D call TRBD1 (5 bases). Germline CDR1 is KGHSH and CDR2 is LQKENI. V lost 6 bases, J lost 5 bases, and 14 bases lay in between. The CDR3 runs to 14 residues.

The chain carries TRBV28 and TRBJ1-1; 10 bases are a match to TRBD1. Germline-derived CDR1 and CDR2 are MDHEN and SYDVKM. This CDR3 spans 13 amino acids. V shed 11 bases and J 5 bases; nucleotides not matched to a gene: 8. The CDR3 region has the DNA TGTGCCGGGGGACAGGGGCTAAGTACTGAAGCTTTCTTT. It is translated as CAGGQGLSTEAFF.

The chain couples TRBV30 to TRBJ1-2; TRBD1 aligns across 7 bases. The CDR3 is made up of 18 amino acids. V lost 0 bases, J lost 2 bases, and 15 bases stayed unmatched. Germline-derived CDR1 and CDR2 are GTSNPN and SVGIG (reference sequence). The chain's CDR3 is CAWSVWAGGSLANYGYTF. The CDR3 DNA sequence: TGTGCCTGGAGTGTATGGGCAGGGGGGAGCCTGGCGAACTATGGCTACACCTTC.

The chain joins TRBV27 to TRBJ2-2; the D call may be TRBD1 or TRBD2 (5 bases each). V lost 2 bases and J lost 4, with 11 bases in between. This CDR3 spans 15 amino acids. Germline CDR1 MNHEY, CDR2 SMNVEV (reference sequence). The CDR3 sequence: CASSLVAGATGELFF. The DNA for the CDR3 is TGTGCCAGCAGTTTAGTAGCCGGGGCCACCGGGGAGCTGTTTTTT.

This chain joins TRBV29-1 and TRBJ1-2; 10 nucleotides line up with TRBD1. CDR1 and CDR2 from the germline V gene are SQVTM and ANQGSEA. The CDR3 totals 12 residues. With 7 bases clipped from V and 8 bases from J, the junction kept 7 bases outside the gene matches. CDR3 sequence (DNA): TGCAGCGCACGACAGGGGGCAGCCGGCTACACCTTC. Protein: CSARQGAAGYTF. Using reference TRBV29-1 and TRBJ1-2 for the parts outside the CDR3, the full variable domain is SAVISQKPSRDICQRGTSLTIQCQVDSQVTMMFWYRQQPGQSLTLIATANQGSEATYESGFVIDKFPISRPNLTFSTLTVSNMSPEDSSIYLCSARQGAAGYTFGSGTRLTVV.

This chain connects TRBV28 to TRBJ2-2; no clear D. Trimming removed 2 bases from V and 6 bases from J, with 16 bases in between. CDR1 and CDR2 from the germline V gene are MDHEN and SYDVKM. This CDR3 has 16 residues. As DNA, the CDR3 is TGTGCCAGCAGTTTACCCTTATTCCTGGGGTCCGGGGAGCTGTTTTTT. Protein product: CASSLPLFLGSGELFF.

This chain connects TRBV4-1 to TRBJ2-5; 11 nucleotides agree with TRBD2. Germline values: CDR1 MGHRA, CDR2 YSYEKL. The CDR3 length is 18 residues. V was pared by 4 bases and J by 5 bases, with 15 bases of the junction left unmatched. In nucleotides, the CDR3 is TGCGCCAGCAGCCCTCTCCTTAGCGGGAGGGCCACGGTGGAGACCCAGTACTTC. This translates into CASSPLLSGRATVETQYF.

The chain uses TRBV14 and TRBJ2-1; 9 bases map to TRBD2. V gave up 4 bases and J gave up 4 bases; unmatched junction bases: 8. In germline, CDR1 is SGHDN, CDR2 FVKESK. This CDR3 comprises 16 residues. The CDR3 sequence: CASSPTGAGGYNEQFF. In DNA, the CDR3 is TGTGCCAGCAGCCCCACGGGGGCGGGAGGGTACAATGAGCAGTTCTTC.

V and J are TRBV27 and TRBJ2-3; D may be TRBD2 (5 bases). Trimming removed 6 bases at V and 6 bases at J, with 28 bases between. This CDR3 contains 18 residues. Per germline, CDR1 MNHEY and CDR2 SMNVEV (reference sequence). The CDR3 region has the DNA TGTGCCAGCAGCCGCCAAGGGCCCCTCTCGGCGGGCGGGGATACGCAGTATTTT. Translation: CASSRQGPLSAGGDTQYF.

Concerning this clone itself: Other DNA sequences within the sample encode an identical CDR3. The CDR3 is CASSLSGSSYEQYF. CDR3 DNA sequence: TGTGCCAGCAGTTTAAGTGGGAGTTCCTACGAGCAGTACTTC. V gene TRBV28 combines with J gene TRBJ2-7, with D possibly matching TRBD2 (5 bases). V was cut by 2 bases and J by 1 base, with 9 bases left in between. The CDR3 length is 14 residues. Germline CDR1 is MDHEN and CDR2 is SYDVKM.

The chain links TRBV6-1 to TRBJ2-7; TRBD2 agrees at 14 bases. The CDR3 loop spans 15 amino acids. The V segment lost 4 bases and the J segment 3 bases; nucleotides outside the gene matches: 2. CDR1 MNHNS and CDR2 SASEGT come from the germline V gene. Written as DNA, the CDR3 is TGTGCCAGCAGTGCGGGACTAGCGGGAGTCTACGAGCAGTACTTC. This sequence encodes CASSAGLAGVYEQYF.

V is TRBV19 and J is TRBJ2-1; 14 nucleotides line up with TRBD2. V was pared by 7 bases and J by 4 bases, with 9 bases of the junction left unmatched. The CDR3 loop spans 17 amino acids. Germline CDR1 LNHDA, CDR2 SQIVND (reference sequence). The CDR3 bases are TGTGCCAGTACCGCCGGGACTAGCGGGAGATTGTACAATGAGCAGTTCTTC. This sequence encodes CASTAGTSGRLYNEQFF.

This chain joins TRBV28 and TRBJ1-1; D is uncertain. The CDR3 loop spans 11 amino acids. The V gene lost 8 bases and the J gene lost 1 base, with 5 bases spanning the gap. Germline loops: CDR1 MDHEN, CDR2 SYDVKM. In DNA form, the CDR3 reads TGTGCCAGCCCCACGAACACTGAAGCTTTCTTT. Residues: CASPTNTEAFF. Full variable domain (missing parts from reference TRBV28 and TRBJ1-1): DVKVTQSSRYLVKRTGEKVFLECVQDMDHENMFWYRQDPGLGLRLIYFSYDVKMKEKGDIPEGYSVSREKKERFSLILESASTNQTSMYLCASPTNTEAFFGQGTRLTVV.

CDR3 in amino acids: CSVYHGELFF. CDR3 bases: TGCAGCGTTTACCACGGGGAGCTGTTTTTT. The V and J genes are TRBV29-1 and TRBJ2-2; no clear D gene. V dropped 5 bases and J dropped 7 bases, with 5 bases sitting between them. The CDR3 runs to 10 residues. Germline CDR1 SQVTM, CDR2 ANQGSEA.

The rearrangement joins TRBV7-8 to TRBJ2-5; 7 bases are a match to TRBD1. Trimming removed 3 bases from V and 4 bases from J; junction bases left unmatched: 2. Germline values: CDR1 SGHVS, CDR2 FQNEAQ. This CDR3 comprises 13 residues. CDR3 residues: CASSLGQSETQYF. Here the CDR3 DNA reads TGTGCCAGCAGCTTGGGACAGTCAGAGACCCAGTACTTC.

The V gene is TRBV2, the J gene TRBJ2-1, with a weak D call TRBD2 (6 bases). Trimming took 8 bases from V and 5 from J, leaving 16 bases between them. The CDR3 consists of 14 residues. Looked up from germline, CDR1 is SNHLY and CDR2 is FYNNEI. The CDR3 coding sequence is TGTGCCAGCGTTCCCGGACTACCCAACAATGAGCAGTTCTTC. As protein: CASVPGLPNNEQFF.

This chain links TRBV2 with TRBJ2-2; D gene uncertain. The germline CDR1 and CDR2 sequences are SNHLY and FYNNEI. Trimming took 7 bases from V and 4 from J, leaving 19 bases between them. CDR3 size: 16 residues. The CDR3 here is CASTPQRGVRTGELFF. As DNA, the CDR3 is TGTGCCAGCACCCCCCAACGTGGGGTGCGCACCGGGGAGCTGTTTTTT.

The gene calls are TRBV10-2 and TRBJ2-1; D is uncertain. V was clipped by 4 bases and J by 10 bases, with 8 bases between them. CDR1 is WSHSY and CDR2 is SAAADI in the germline V gene. The CDR3 is 11 residues long. The CDR3 loop reads CASSGGREQFF. The CDR3 nucleotides are TGCGCCAGCAGTGGGGGTCGGGAGCAGTTCTTC.